This T cell receptor (beta chain) was captured in a study of T-cell memory formation after mild COVID-19. Study-wide background: Largely donor-specific TCR clusters were found.

V trimming: 4 bases; J trimming: 2 bases; junction bases outside the gene matches: 9. CDR3 length: 16 residues. Germline V lookup: CDR1 SEHNR, CDR2 FQNEAQ (reference sequence). Constant-segment primers were used for 5'RACE, and the resulting TCR alpha and TCR beta cDNA libraries carried sample barcodes and UMIs. Each CDR3 protein is one row after TCRdb ran MiXCR on the 5' RACE reads. The sample lists over 300,000 distinct CDR3 sequences; under 25% were seen once. The gene calls are TRBV7-9 and TRBJ2-7, with 9 bases lining up with TRBD1. The clonotype comes from a man aged 18 to 30 who had mild COVID-19 (a few samples of this study predate the infection). Cell type and time point are not known. The specimen sequenced was PBMCs or a T cell subset sorted from them (not recorded which). CDR3 protein: CASSSNSGTGTYEQYF. CDR3 coding DNA: TGTGCCAGCAGCTCCAATTCCGGGACAGGGACCTACGAGCAGTACTTC.